A selection of T cell receptor beta chains follows, all from one sample in a study of blood T cell repertoires in COVID-19. TCRdb's copy holds only in-frame clones and misses some; the assay was immunoSEQ multiplex PCR. The sample yields around 190,000 clones, 75% to 90% seen once. Material for sequencing was peripheral blood. These TCRs come from a woman aged 70 to 79 with COVID-19, enrolled during active disease. The CDR3 runs from the conserved cysteine through the conserved F or W. A D gene is named only where the DNA matches it firmly. Some rows have no size entry. The others give once, few or many, or a class for an expanded clone.

-	-	TRBV25-1	TRBJ1-4	CASSESTGLGREKLFF	TGTGCCAGCAGTGAGTCGACGGGTTTGGGTAGAGAAAAACTGTTTTTT
-	-	TRBV19	TRBJ2-1	CASSTRTRDNEQFF	TGTGCCAGTAGTACACGGACCAGGGACAATGAGCAGTTCTTC
-	-	TRBV5-8	TRBJ1-3	CASSFRSGGNTIYF	TGTGCCAGCAGCTTTCGGTCAGGTGGAAACACCATATATTTT
-	-	TRBV12-3/TRBV12-4	TRBJ2-1	CASRGSGTPEQFF	TGTGCCAGCAGGGGTTCCGGGACACCGGAGCAGTTCTTC
-	-	TRBV4-1	TRBJ2-1	CASSHPLPGFSYNEQFF	TGCGCCAGCAGCCATCCCCTTCCGGGATTCTCCTACAATGAGCAGTTCTTC
-	-	TRBV10-3	TRBJ2-7	CAISEGDSSKEYF	TGTGCCATCAGTGAGGGGGACTCCTCAAAGGAGTACTTC
TRBD1	few	TRBV5-1	TRBJ2-5	CASSSAGQGREETQYF	TGCGCCAGCAGCTCCGCCGGACAGGGAAGAGAAGAGACCCAGTACTTC
TRBD2	-	TRBV5-4	TRBJ2-1	CASSLARLAGLNEQFF	TGTGCCAGCAGCTTGGCGCGACTAGCGGGCCTCAATGAGCAGTTCTTC
TRBD1	-	TRBV7-2	TRBJ2-5	CASSSAGTVQETQYF	TGTGCCAGCAGCTCCGCCGGGACAGTCCAAGAGACCCAGTACTTC
-	-	TRBV12-3/TRBV12-4	TRBJ1-2	CASSSGDGGYTF	TGTGCCAGCAGTTCAGGGGACGGGGGCTACACCTTC
TRBD1	-	TRBV5-6	TRBJ1-2	CASSPGQGKDGYTF	TGTGCCAGCAGCCCGGGACAGGGCAAGGATGGCTACACCTTC